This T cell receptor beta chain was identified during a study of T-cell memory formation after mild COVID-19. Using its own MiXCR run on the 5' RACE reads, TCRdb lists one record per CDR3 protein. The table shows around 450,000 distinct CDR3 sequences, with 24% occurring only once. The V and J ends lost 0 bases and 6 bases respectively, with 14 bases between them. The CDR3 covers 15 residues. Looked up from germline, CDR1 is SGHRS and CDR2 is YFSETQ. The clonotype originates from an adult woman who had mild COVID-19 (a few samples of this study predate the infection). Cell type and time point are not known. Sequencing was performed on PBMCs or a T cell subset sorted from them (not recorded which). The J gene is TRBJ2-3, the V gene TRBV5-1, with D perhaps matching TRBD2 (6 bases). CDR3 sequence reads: CASSLASRRGDTQYF. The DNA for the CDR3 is TGCGCCAGCAGCTTGGCCAGTCGCCGGGGGGATACGCAGTATTTT. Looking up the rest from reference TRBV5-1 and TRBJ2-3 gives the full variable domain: KAGVTQTPRYLIKTRGQQVTLSCSPISGHRSVSWYQQTPGQGLQFLFEYFSETQRNKGNFPGRFSGRQFSNSRSEMNVSTLELGDSALYLCASSLASRRGDTQYFGPGTRLTVL.